The T cell receptor beta chain described here comes from a study of vaccination and CD4 T cells after COVID-19. Study-level background: Convalescent study patients returned SARS-CoV-2 positive nasal swab PCR results, with fewer than ten mild cases and one severe.

Germline CDR1 reads MDHEN; CDR2 reads SYDVKM. The V gene end was trimmed by 8 bases and the J gene end by 6 bases; junction bases not matched to a gene: 9. This CDR3 has 14 amino acids. For this clonotype: Its antigen remains unidentified.

Whole-study findings and limits: Investigators enrolled relatively few convalescent patients and included no early post-infection timepoints.

With the Oncomine TCR Beta short-read assay, DNA from cultured CD4+ T cells was sequenced. TCRdb re-called the PCR reads with MiXCR, one entry per CDR3 protein. The repertoire holds roughly 20,000 distinct CDR3 sequences, approximately 31% seen once, with about 15% in the top ten. The treatment is: approximately nine-day PBMC culture with coronavirus spike peptide pools or control peptides (ViraFEST assay). Around 2.1 million PBMCs went into each well for culture with 8 to 10 IU/ml IL-2 and around 10 ug/ml peptide pools. The chain recombines TRBV28 with TRBJ1-4; TRBD1 matches at 7 bases. Specimen: cultured CD4+ T cells from blood. This sequence was found in a human donor with COVID-19. Written as DNA, the CDR3 is TGTGCCAGCGGGGACTCAGGGGGGTATGAAAAACTGTTTTTT. As protein: CASGDSGGYEKLFF.